These 20 T cell receptor beta chains came from one sample sequenced in a study of shared clonotypes between healthy human individuals. Profiling relied on immunoSEQ multiplex PCR, and the TCRdb table lists in-frame clones only, not all of them. The table records 550,000 to 750,000 clones, roughly 94% of them present only once. Naive CD8 cells, CD45RO-negative and positively selected for CCR7, excluded terminally differentiated effector memory CD45RA+ cells. Sequencing used naive CD8+ T cells sorted from blood. The source of these receptors is a young man in good health.

The genes are TRBV4-1 and TRBJ2-1; maybe TRBD1 (5 bases). The CDR3 has 13 amino acids. In germline, CDR1 is MGHRA, CDR2 YSYEKL. The V end was cut by 4 bases, the J end by 4 bases, with 8 bases between. The DNA of the CDR3 is TGCGCCAGCAGCCTCGACAGTTACAATGAGCAGTTCTTC. This gives the protein CASSLDSYNEQFF.

The CDR3 is CASSWTGDYEQYF. The CDR3 bases are TGTGCCAGCAGTTGGACAGGGGACTACGAGCAGTACTTC. The V and J genes are TRBV6-5 and TRBJ2-7; 9 bases match TRBD1. CDR1 is MNHEY, CDR2 SVGAGI, per germline. CDR3 length: 13 residues. The V gene end was trimmed by 4 bases and the J gene end by 3 bases; junction bases not matched to a gene: 1.

The chain is built from TRBV5-1 and TRBJ2-1; D may be TRBD2 (6 bases). The CDR3 is 15 residues long. V was trimmed by 0 bases and J by 4 bases, leaving 11 bases between them. Germline V gene sequence: CDR1 SGHRS, CDR2 YFSETQ. The DNA for the CDR3 is TGCGCCAGCAGCTTGGAGGCTAGCGTATACAATGAGCAGTTCTTC. Its protein product is CASSLEASVYNEQFF.

V usage is TRBV9 and J usage is TRBJ2-7; TRBD1 aligns across 11 bases. Per germline, CDR1 SGDLS and CDR2 YYNGEE. This CDR3 region has 15 residues. The V segment lost 3 bases and the J segment 5 bases; nucleotides outside the gene matches: 7. CDR3 region: CASSASGQGVHEQYF. CDR3 nucleotide sequence: TGTGCCAGCAGCGCCTCGGGACAGGGGGTCCACGAGCAGTACTTC.

V and J are TRBV28 and TRBJ2-7, with 8 nucleotides matching TRBD2. Germline V gene data show CDR1 as MDHEN and CDR2 as SYDVKM. The CDR3 is made up of 14 amino acids. The ends lost 5 bases at V and 5 bases at J; junction bases unmatched: 8. The CDR3, as DNA: TGTGCCAGCAGTCCCCGGGGACTAGGAGACGAGCAGTACTTC. Its translation: CASSPRGLGDEQYF.

The rearrangement joins TRBV7-9 to TRBJ2-7; D remains ambiguous. In germline, CDR1 is SEHNR, CDR2 FQNEAQ (reference sequence). V gave up 8 bases and J gave up 0 bases, with 8 bases separating them. The CDR3 length is 12 residues. This CDR3 is CASEGRSYEQYF. The CDR3 nucleotides read TGTGCCAGCGAAGGCCGCTCCTACGAGCAGTACTTC.

The rearrangement joins TRBV7-9 to TRBJ2-7, with D perhaps matching TRBD2 (5 bases). The V gene lost 4 bases and the J gene lost 1 base, with 17 bases spanning the gap. Germline V gene lookup returns CDR1 SEHNR and CDR2 FQNEAQ (reference sequence). The CDR3 covers 16 residues. The DNA of the CDR3 is TGTGCCAGCAGCTATAGAGGGCAGCTTGATTCCTACGAGCAGTACTTC. Residues: CASSYRGQLDSYEQYF.

Here the CDR3 reads CASKKRDAYEQYF. The CDR3 nucleotides are TGTGCCAGCAAAAAGCGGGATGCCTACGAGCAGTACTTC. The chain employs TRBV28 and TRBJ2-7; 7 bases agree with TRBD2. Per germline, CDR1 MDHEN and CDR2 SYDVKM. This CDR3 spans 13 amino acids. V lost 7 bases, J lost 2 bases, and 5 bases stayed unmatched.

This clone was detected once. V gene TRBV25-1 combines with J gene TRBJ1-1; 8 bases align to TRBD1. The CDR3 length is 14 residues. V shed 4 bases, J shed 7 bases, and the junction held 8 bases outside the gene matches. Looked up from germline, CDR1 is MGHDK and CDR2 is SYGVNS. CDR3 sequence: CASSATGGVGEAFF. In DNA form, the CDR3 reads TGTGCCAGCAGTGCTACAGGGGGGGTTGGTGAAGCTTTCTTT.

V gene TRBV9 combines with J gene TRBJ1-5, with D tentatively TRBD1 (5 bases). V dropped 4 bases and J dropped 0 bases, with 11 bases sitting between them. CDR1 is SGDLS and CDR2 is YYNGEE in the germline V gene. The CDR3 contains 15 residues. DNA for the CDR3: TGTGCCAGCAGCTCCACCGACAGTAGCAATCAGCCCCAGCATTTT. It yields the protein CASSSTDSSNQPQHF.

The V and J genes are TRBV19 and TRBJ1-1, with D possibly TRBD1 on 6 matching bases. The CDR3 length is 13 residues. V lost 3 bases, J lost 5 bases, and 10 bases lay in between. Germline values: CDR1 LNHDA, CDR2 SQIVND (reference sequence). The chain's CDR3 is CASSIHTGTEAFF. The CDR3 nucleotides are TGTGCCAGTAGTATTCACACAGGGACTGAAGCTTTCTTT.

This sequence joins TRBV7-2 and TRBJ1-1; a possible D gene is TRBD1 (5 bases). Trimming took 3 bases from V and 8 from J, leaving 22 bases between them. Germline V gives CDR1 SGHTA, CDR2 FQGNSA. The length of the CDR3 is 16 residues. The CDR3 loop is CASSLGRDYGRGEAFF. The CDR3 bases are TGTGCCAGCAGCTTGGGCAGGGATTACGGGCGCGGCGAAGCTTTCTTT.

The gene calls are TRBV7-9 and TRBJ2-7, with D possibly matching TRBD1 (6 bases). Trimming removed 5 bases from V and 4 bases from J, with 18 bases in between. Germline CDR1 SEHNR, CDR2 FQNEAQ (reference sequence). This CDR3 has 15 amino acids. The CDR3 sequence: CASSPPGQIYYEQYF. CDR3 in DNA: TGTGCCAGCAGCCCCCCGGGACAAATCTATTACGAGCAGTACTTC.

The V call is TRBV4-1, the J call TRBJ2-1, with 12 bases aligning to TRBD2. V lost 0 bases and J lost 4; bases outside the gene matches: 4. The CDR3 length is 17 residues. Germline-derived CDR1 and CDR2 are MGHRA and YSYEKL. The CDR3 coding sequence is TGCGCCAGCAGCCAAGAAGAGGGACTAGCGGGTTACAATGAGCAGTTCTTC. Its translation is CASSQEEGLAGYNEQFF.

About this clone: A read error may produce the germline difference seen at one junction end. The rearrangement links TRBV7-7 to TRBJ2-1; 12 nucleotides agree with TRBD2. The CDR3 is made up of 14 amino acids. CDR1 SSHAT and CDR2 FNYEAQ come from the germline V gene (reference sequence). The CDR3 loop reads CASSLRLAGDEQFF. The CDR3 nucleotides are TGTGCTAGCAGCCTAAGACTAGCGGGAGATGAGCAGTTCTTC.

The chain is built from TRBV13 and TRBJ2-5, with D perhaps matching TRBD2 (5 bases). Per the germline V gene, CDR1 is PRHDT and CDR2 is FYEKMQ (reference sequence). The V end lost 5 bases, the J end lost 1 base, and 17 bases lay between the germline ends. The CDR3 covers 16 residues. In DNA form, the CDR3 reads TGTGCCAGCAGCACCAGATCTAGCAACCTCCAAGAGACCCAGTACTTC. Translating gives CASSTRSSNLQETQYF.

V usage is TRBV7-9 and J usage is TRBJ2-7; a weak D match, TRBD1 (6 bases). The CDR3 is 16 residues long. Germline CDR1 SEHNR, CDR2 FQNEAQ (reference sequence). Between the trimmed V and J ends, which lost 5 bases and 5 bases, there was a span of 22 bases. The CDR3 region has the DNA TGTGCCAGCAGCCCCCTATACCGGGACATGGGTAACGAGCAGTACTTC. It translates to CASSPLYRDMGNEQYF. Filled out from reference TRBV7-9 and TRBJ2-7, the complete variable domain reads DTGVSQNPRHKITKRGQNVTFRCDPISEHNRLYWYRQTLGQGPEFLTYFQNEAQLEKSRLLSDRFSAERPKGSFSTLEIQRTEQGDSAMYLCASSPLYRDMGNEQYFGPGTRLTVT.

This chain links TRBV7-9 with TRBJ2-7, with 8 bases identical to TRBD1. There are 16 residues in the CDR3. Germline CDR1 SEHNR, CDR2 FQNEAQ (reference sequence). V trimming: 5 bases; J trimming: 2 bases; junction bases outside the gene matches: 11. CDR3 DNA sequence: TGTGCCAGCAGCCCGAGACCGGGACAGGTCCCCTACGAGCAGTACTTC. This encodes CASSPRPGQVPYEQYF.

This rearrangement joins TRBV7-2 to TRBJ2-3; 10 bases align to TRBD2. The trim removed 1 base at V and 3 bases at J, leaving 7 bases unmatched. Germline V CDR1 and CDR2: SGHTA, FQGNSA. The CDR3 contains 17 residues. The CDR3 DNA is TGTGCCAGCAGCTTAGTCCTAGCGGGAGTAGGTACAGATACGCAGTATTTT. Translation: CASSLVLAGVGTDTQYF.

V gene TRBV27 combines with J gene TRBJ2-1; no definite D call. Deletions cut 6 bases from V and 0 bases from J, with 6 bases between. This CDR3 comprises 13 residues. From germline, CDR1 is MNHEY and CDR2 SMNVEV (reference sequence). The CDR3 sequence is CASRQTSYNEQFF. The CDR3 DNA is TGTGCCAGCAGACAGACCTCCTACAATGAGCAGTTCTTC.